These 8 T cell receptor beta chains share one sample of origin, sequenced in a study of T cell responses to AZD1222 COVID-19 vaccine. Produced via immunoSEQ multiplex PCR; TCRdb's table is partial and in-frame only. The table records 80,000 to 100,000 clones, approximately 86% of them present only once. The material sequenced was peripheral blood, taken on day 0 of AZD1222 vaccination. The source of these receptors is an adult in good health.

The V and J genes are TRBV7-6 and TRBJ2-2; D is unclear. Germline CDR1 is SGHVS and CDR2 is FNYEAQ. V was clipped by 2 bases and J by 1 base, with 8 bases between them. The CDR3 runs 15 residues. CDR3 residues: CASSLFGRNTGELFF. The CDR3, as DNA: TGTGCCAGCAGCTTATTCGGTCGGAACACCGGGGAGCTGTTTTTT.

The chain carries TRBV9 and TRBJ2-7; the match to TRBD1 covers 7 bases. The CDR3 is 14 amino acids. Trimming removed 5 bases from V and 0 bases from J; junction bases left unmatched: 5. Per the germline V gene, CDR1 is SGDLS and CDR2 is YYNGEE. The CDR3 spells CASSRQGRSYEQYF. For the CDR3, the DNA is TGTGCCAGCAGTAGACAGGGACGCTCCTACGAGCAGTACTTC.

This clone was seen a single time. This chain uses TRBV20-1 with TRBJ2-5; 11 bases match TRBD2. Germline loops: CDR1 DFQATT, CDR2 SNEGSKA (reference sequence). The CDR3 is 15 amino acids. With 3 bases clipped from V and 5 bases from J, the junction kept 8 bases outside the gene matches. CDR3 region: CSASPNLAGGETQYF. DNA for the CDR3: TGCAGTGCTAGTCCCAATCTAGCGGGAGGTGAGACCCAGTACTTC.

The chain's CDR3 is CASSFGSGRAPGELFF. CDR3 nucleotide sequence: TGTGCCAGCAGCTTCGGTAGCGGGAGGGCCCCCGGGGAGCTGTTTTTT. J is TRBJ2-2 and V is TRBV11-2; 11 bases are a match to TRBD2. The junction had 6 bases not matched to a gene; V was cut back by 3 bases and J by 6 bases. The germline V gene has CDR1 SGHAT and CDR2 FQNNGV. The CDR3 has 16 residues.

The chain is built from TRBV6-1 and TRBJ2-7, with 9 bases matching TRBD2. The CDR3 totals 14 residues. V lost 3 bases, J lost 4 bases, and 4 bases stayed unmatched. Germline CDR1 is MNHNS and CDR2 is SASEGT. The CDR3 spells CASSETSGGYEQYF. DNA for the CDR3: TGTGCCAGCAGTGAGACTAGCGGAGGATACGAGCAGTACTTC.

Concerning this clone itself: Other DNA sequences in this specimen translate into the identical CDR3. The gene calls are TRBV4-1 and TRBJ2-7; 7 nucleotides match TRBD2. With 1 base clipped from V and 5 bases from J, the junction kept 2 bases outside the gene matches. This CDR3 is built from 13 residues. Germline lookup yields CDR1 MGHRA and CDR2 YSYEKL. CDR3 loop: CASSQVGGDEQYF. Here the CDR3 DNA reads TGCGCCAGCAGCCAAGTGGGGGGGGACGAGCAGTACTTC.

V is TRBV7-9 and J is TRBJ1-1; no definite D call. This CDR3 is 13 amino acids long. Trimming cost V 5 bases and J 3 bases, with 10 bases left between them. The germline gives CDR1 SEHNR, CDR2 FQNEAQ (reference sequence). The CDR3 region is CASSRPADTEAFF. The CDR3 DNA is TGTGCCAGCAGCCGCCCGGCAGACACTGAAGCTTTCTTT.

The chain combines TRBV7-2 with TRBJ1-1; D gene uncertain. V lost 1 base and J 5 bases, leaving 11 bases between the germline ends. The CDR3 spans 14 residues. Looked up from germline, CDR1 is SGHTA and CDR2 is FQGNSA. The CDR3 spells CASSLEGLRTEAFF. The CDR3 DNA follows: TGTGCCAGCAGCTTAGAGGGTTTGCGGACTGAAGCTTTCTTT.